The T cell receptor (beta chain) described here comes from a study of cytomegalovirus exposure and HLA in healthy donors. This clone was seen only a few times. Trimming pared 3 bases from V and 4 bases from J, leaving 16 bases between. This CDR3 has 16 residues. Germline CDR1 is MRHNA and CDR2 is SNTAGT. A multiplex PCR was run with 60 Vbeta primers and 13 Jbeta primers. TCRdb's table, derived via immunoSEQ multiplex PCR, lists solely in-frame clones and lacks some. The data contain about 120,000 clones, about three fifths of them seen just once; the ten biggest clones take up about 8.3%. The TCR comes from a woman aged 40 to 49 in good health and CMV-seropositive. V gene TRBV6-4 combines with J gene TRBJ2-1; TRBD2 might be the D (6 bases). The specimen was PBMCs. The DNA for the CDR3 is TGTGCCAGCAGTGATGGGGGAGGTGAAGGTTACAATGAGCAGTTCTTC. Its protein product is CASSDGGGEGYNEQFF.